The TCR beta chain under discussion was sequenced for a study of metastatic and nonmetastatic thyroid tumors. TCRdb re-clonotyped the PCR reads through MiXCR. The sample includes about 41,000 clones, 28% seen only once; the top ten take 9.9%. None of the patients had undergone any treatment ahead of thyroid surgery. Source material: blood. This TCR was sampled from a male donor with papillary thyroid cancer or a benign thyroid nodule (not recorded which). Some clones in this sample may be carry-over from other donors' samples.

CDR3 nucleotides: TGTGCCAGCAGCCCACCGGGACAGTGTCTCTACGAGCAGTACTTC. Its translation: CASSPPGQCLYEQYF. The J gene is TRBJ2-7, the V gene TRBV11-2, with 7 bases identical to TRBD1. Germline loops: CDR1 SGHAT, CDR2 FQNNGV. The junction had 10 bases not matched to a gene; V was cut back by 5 bases and J by 3 bases. There are 15 residues in the CDR3.